This T cell receptor beta chain was retrieved from a study of a mutant IDH1 vaccine in newly diagnosed glioma. Study in general: It was radiotherapy, temozolomide, or both that patients received previously, with most receiving both.

Germline V CDR1 and CDR2: SGHVS, FQNEAQ. V was shortened by 3 bases and J by 1 base, with 3 bases between the two germline ends. This CDR3 is built from 12 residues. Study results and caveats: Seemingly, top peripheral T cell clonotype changes bore no relation to pseudoprogression.

Sequencing was performed with immunoSEQ multiplex PCR; in TCRdb, only in-frame clones are kept and a portion is missing. There are about 30,000 clones in the sample; around 79% occur only once, and about 21% lies in the top ten. The time point denotes: baseline, week 1 (first vaccination visit). The treatment is: pre-vaccination baseline after standard-of-care therapy. With regard to this clone: What it binds is unknown.

J is TRBJ1-1 and V is TRBV7-8; no reliable D call. The TCR comes from a man under 40 with glioma. This sample comprised PBMCs, obtained from a glioma patient treated with radiotherapy, temozolomide or both. Written as DNA, the CDR3 is TGTGCCAGCAGCTTTCAGAACACTGAAGCTTTCTTT. This codes for CASSFQNTEAFF.